This TCR beta chain was observed in a study of beta chain features in type 1 diabetes. Findings and caveats of the study: In the patient group, naive, central memory and Treg TCRB repertoires seemed more alike than in the healthy donor group. In type 1 diabetes patients, VDJ junctions had fewer insertions; deletions at these junctions were more frequent.

The V gene's germline CDR1 is MGHRA and CDR2 YSYEKL. This CDR3 has 13 residues. V lost 1 base and J 6 bases, leaving 7 bases between the germline ends. Stem cell-like memory, regulatory, central memory and naive CD4+ cells were sorted via CD45RO/CCR7/CD25/CD127/CD95/CD27. On this clone itself: The antigen remains unidentified.

Isolated RNA was reverse transcribed in full, so expressed TCRB transcripts were sequenced. Method: immunoSEQ multiplex PCR; TCRdb's copy keeps in-frame clones and lacks some. Here the sample spans around 340,000 clones, less than 9.5% being singletons. The rearrangement links TRBV4-1 to TRBJ1-3; unclear D gene. Sequenced: central memory CD4+ T cells from blood. The source of this sequence is a woman aged 18-35 years in good health. This CDR3 is CASSQASTNTIYF. The CDR3 region has the DNA TGCGCCAGCAGCCAAGCGAGTACAAACACCATATATTTT.